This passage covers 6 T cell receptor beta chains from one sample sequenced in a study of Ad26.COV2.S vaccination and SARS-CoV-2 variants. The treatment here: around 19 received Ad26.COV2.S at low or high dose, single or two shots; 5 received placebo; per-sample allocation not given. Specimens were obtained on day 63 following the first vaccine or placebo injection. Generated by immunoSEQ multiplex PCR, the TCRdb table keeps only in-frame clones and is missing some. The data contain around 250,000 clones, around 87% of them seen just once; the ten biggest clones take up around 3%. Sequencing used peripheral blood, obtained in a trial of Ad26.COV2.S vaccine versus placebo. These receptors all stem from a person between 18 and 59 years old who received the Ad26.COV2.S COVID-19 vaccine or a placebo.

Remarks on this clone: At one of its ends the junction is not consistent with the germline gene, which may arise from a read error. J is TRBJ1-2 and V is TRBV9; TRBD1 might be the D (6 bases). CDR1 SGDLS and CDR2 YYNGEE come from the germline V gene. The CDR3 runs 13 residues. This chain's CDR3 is CASSVGDQGGTSF. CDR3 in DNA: TGTGCCAGCAGCGTAGGTGACCAAGGTGGGACAAGCTTC.

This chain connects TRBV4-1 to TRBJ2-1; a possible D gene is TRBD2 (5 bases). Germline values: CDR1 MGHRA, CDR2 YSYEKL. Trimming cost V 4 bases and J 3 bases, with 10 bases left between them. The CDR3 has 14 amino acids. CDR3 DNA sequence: TGCGCCAGCAGCCTCGGACGGGGCTACAATGAGCAGTTCTTC. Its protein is CASSLGRGYNEQFF.

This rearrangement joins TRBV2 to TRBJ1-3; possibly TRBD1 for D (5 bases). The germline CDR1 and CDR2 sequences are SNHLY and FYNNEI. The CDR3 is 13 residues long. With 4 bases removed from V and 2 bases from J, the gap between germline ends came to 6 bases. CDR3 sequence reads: CASSGGAGNTIYF. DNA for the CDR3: TGTGCCAGCAGTGGGGGGGCTGGAAACACCATATATTTT.

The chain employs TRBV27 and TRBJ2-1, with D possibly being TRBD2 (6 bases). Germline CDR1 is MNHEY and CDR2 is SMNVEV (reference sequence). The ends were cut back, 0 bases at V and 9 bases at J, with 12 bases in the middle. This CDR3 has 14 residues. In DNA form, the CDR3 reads TGTGCCAGCAGTTTATCGTGGGGGGTTGGTGAGCAGTTCTTC. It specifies CASSLSWGVGEQFF.

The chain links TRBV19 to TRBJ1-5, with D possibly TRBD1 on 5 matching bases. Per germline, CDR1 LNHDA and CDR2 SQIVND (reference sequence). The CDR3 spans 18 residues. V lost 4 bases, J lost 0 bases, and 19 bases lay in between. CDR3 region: CASSRGGPRAYSNQPQHF. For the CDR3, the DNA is TGTGCCAGTAGTAGGGGGGGACCGAGAGCTTATAGCAATCAGCCCCAGCATTTT. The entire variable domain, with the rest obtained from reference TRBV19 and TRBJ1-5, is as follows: DGGITQSPKYLFRKEGQNVTLSCEQNLNHDAMYWYRQDPGQGLRLIYYSQIVNDFQKGDIAEGYSVSREKKESFPLTVTSAQKNPTAFYLCASSRGGPRAYSNQPQHFGDGTRLSIL.

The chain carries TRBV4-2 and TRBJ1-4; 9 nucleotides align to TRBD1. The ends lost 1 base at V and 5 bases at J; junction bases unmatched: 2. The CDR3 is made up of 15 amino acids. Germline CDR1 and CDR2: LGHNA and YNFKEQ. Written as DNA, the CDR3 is TGTGCCAGCAGCCAAGGGACAGGGGAAAATGAAAAACTGTTTTTT. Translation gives CASSQGTGENEKLFF.